These T cell receptor beta chains were read from a single sample in a study of neurological immune-mediated disorders. TCRdb reprocessed the 5' RACE reads via MiXCR and lists one record per CDR3 protein. Seen here are 55,000 to 75,000 distinct CDR3 sequences, approximately 11% observed once, and the top ten hold roughly a tenth. The source material was PBMCs. The receptors stem from a woman in her sixties or seventies with HTLV-1-associated myelopathy (HAM/TSP). Each CDR3 is given with its conserved first and last residue.

j_gene | v_gene | CDR3aa
TRBJ2-7 | TRBV21-1 | CASSKKGAGASDEQYF
TRBJ2-5 | TRBV5-1 | CASSGGLAGEETQYF
TRBJ2-2 | TRBV5-1 | CASSLNGKGGPTGELFF
TRBJ1-1 | TRBV28 | CASSPRPGGGRTEAFF
TRBJ1-1 | TRBV5-6 | CASSLGGPEAFF
TRBJ1-2 | TRBV7-2 | CASSPTGYGYTF
TRBJ2-1 | TRBV7-9 | CASRSLAGGDNEQFF
TRBJ2-5 | TRBV5-1 | CASSAFSGETQYF
TRBJ2-1 | TRBV5-1 | CASSLSGTSGYNEQFF
TRBJ1-1 | TRBV3-1 | CASSHGTGVGTEAFF
TRBJ2-1 | TRBV12-3/TRBV12-4 | CASSFLANEQFF
TRBJ2-2 | TRBV20-1 | CSARVTGTDTGELFF
TRBJ1-4 | TRBV12-3/TRBV12-4 | CASRSQGGGRSEKLFF
TRBJ1-2 | TRBV7-2 | CASSLDVATANYGYTF
TRBJ2-1 | TRBV20-1 | CSARLAGGGEQFF
TRBJ2-3 | TRBV7-6 | CASSSFELAATDTQYF
TRBJ2-7 | TRBV5-1 | CASSVPQGSYEQYF
TRBJ2-3 | TRBV6-5 | CASSYSTLIAGGTTDTQYF
TRBJ2-1 | TRBV20-1 | CSASFLYNEQFF
TRBJ2-1 | TRBV5-1 | CASSLGTVAYNEQFF
TRBJ1-1 | TRBV5-1 | CASSSQLNTEAFF
TRBJ1-4 | TRBV6-5 | CASSRQGPNEKLFF
TRBJ2-5 | TRBV5-1 | CASSLGGLAETQYF
TRBJ1-1 | TRBV18 | CASSPFSLEAFF
TRBJ2-5 | TRBV10-3 | CAISGAGQETQYF
TRBJ1-5 | TRBV4-1 | CASSQSTGQLGQPQHF
TRBJ1-3 | TRBV18 | CATSGAGNTIYF
TRBJ2-3 | TRBV6-6 | CASSSFDSTAQYF
TRBJ2-5 | TRBV5-1 | CASSSGTSGETQYF
TRBJ2-2 | TRBV20-1 | CSASHPSGGNTGELFF
TRBJ1-4 | TRBV10-3 | CAIRSDRTTNEKLFF
TRBJ1-5 | TRBV7-9 | CASSHTGLGQPQHF
TRBJ2-1 | TRBV4-1 | CASSRGFSGTSYNEQFF
TRBJ2-7 | TRBV2 | CASSEHLAGGPYEQYF
TRBJ2-3 | TRBV5-6 | CASSFPTGPRDTQYF
TRBJ2-3 | TRBV5-5 | CASSVPTSGRSVFTDTKYF
TRBJ1-2 | TRBV7-6 | CASSSLGAVPNYGYTF
TRBJ2-3 | TRBV6-1 | CASSYPAGLAGASDTQYF
TRBJ2-5 | TRBV28 | CDSSFPSGISVTQYF
TRBJ2-5 | TRBV5-1 | CASSLVVQETQYF
TRBJ2-1 | TRBV5-1 | CASSWGAASNEQFF